This is a list of T cell receptor beta chains from one sample in a study of blood T cell repertoires in COVID-19. TCRdb's copy holds only in-frame clones and misses some; the assay was immunoSEQ multiplex PCR. There are about 200,000 clones in the sample; 70% to 90% occur only once, and around 13% lies in the top ten. Sequences were obtained from peripheral blood. The receptors derive from a human donor in a cohort sampled during active COVID-19. Each CDR3 is given with its conserved first and last residue. D genes are given only for firm matches. A row's size may be missing; if present it is once, few, many or a size class.

13 | - | TRBJ1-4 | - | TRBV15 | TGTGCCACCAGCAGAGGCCCAAGGGAGGAACTGTTTTTT | CATSRGPREELFF
15 | - | TRBJ2-2 | - | TRBV25-1 | TGTGCCAGCAGTGAAGGCCTGGTGAACACCGGGGAGCTGTTTTTT | CASSEGLVNTGELFF
15 | - | TRBJ1-1 | - | TRBV4-1 | TGCGCCAGCAGCCCCCGGGGGGCTCCCGGCACTGAAGCTTTCTTT | CASSPRGAPGTEAFF
13 | TRBD2 | TRBJ2-3 | once | TRBV10-3 | TGTAGTTCGGCTAGCGGGGTGACAGATACGCAGTATTTT | CSSASGVTDTQYF
17 | TRBD2 | TRBJ2-3 | - | TRBV7-8 | TGTGCCAGCAGCAGGCCGGGACTAGCGGGGCGCACAGATACGCAGTATTTT | CASSRPGLAGRTDTQYF
14 | TRBD1 | TRBJ1-4 | once | TRBV5-1 | TGCGCCAGCAGCTTCGGACAGGGGGACGAAAAACTGTTTTTT | CASSFGQGDEKLFF
15 | TRBD1 | TRBJ1-2 | - | TRBV5-4 | TGTGCCAGCAGCCCGGGACAGGGCGGACCCTATGGCTACACCTTC | CASSPGQGGPYGYTF
13 | TRBD1 | TRBJ1-4 | once | TRBV5-4 | TGTGCCAGCAGCCCTGGGACAGCCGAAAAACTGTTTTTT | CASSPGTAEKLFF
16 | TRBD1 | TRBJ2-2 | once | TRBV5-5 | TGTGCCAGCAGCTTGCCGCGAACAGGGGTTACCGGGGAGCTGTTTTTT | CASSLPRTGVTGELFF
12 | TRBD2 | TRBJ2-7 | - | TRBV5-5 | TGTGCCAGCAGCTTGGGGACCACCGAGGGAGGGTTC | CASSLGTTEGGF
14 | - | TRBJ1-1 | - | TRBV6-5 | TGTGCCAGCAGCGTCAACAGGGTGAACACTGAAGCTTTCTTT | CASSVNRVNTEAFF
15 | TRBD2 | TRBJ2-3 | - | TRBV19 | TGTGCCAGTAGGACTAGCGGGATAGGTACAGATACGCAGTATTTT | CASRTSGIGTDTQYF
15 | TRBD2 | TRBJ2-2 | - | TRBV11-2 | TGTGCCAGCAGCTTTACTAGCGGGGGAACCGGGGAGCTGTTTTTT | CASSFTSGGTGELFF
14 | TRBD1 | TRBJ1-1 | - | TRBV7-2 | TGTGCCAGCAGCCCCCAGGGGGCGCGCACTGAAGCTTTCTTT | CASSPQGARTEAFF
15 | - | TRBJ1-1 | - | TRBV5-1 | TGCGCCAGCAGCCTTAACCCCGGCGGCGACACTGAAGCTTTCTTT | CASSLNPGGDTEAFF
15 | TRBD1 | TRBJ1-2 | many | TRBV6-6 | TGTGCCAGCAGTTACCGAGGGACAGGGGGCGGCGGCTACACCTTC | CASSYRGTGGGGYTF
13 | - | TRBJ1-2 | - | TRBV27 | TGTGCCAGCAGTGTAAGGGGAGGTTATGGCTACACCTTC | CASSVRGGYGYTF
13 | - | TRBJ1-2 | few | TRBV20-1 | TGCAGTGCTAGTTTCCAGGCGTCATATGGCTACACCTTC | CSASFQASYGYTF
15 | - | TRBJ2-7 | - | TRBV9 | TGTGCCAGCAGCGCGACAGGAGCTACGGGCTACGAGCAGTACTTC | CASSATGATGYEQYF
11 | - | TRBJ1-6 | - | TRBV6-4 | TGTGCACTTCGAACTAATTCACCCCTCCACTTT | CALRTNSPLHF
12 | - | TRBJ2-7 | few | TRBV7-9 | TGTGCCAGCGTACAGGGTGTTTACGAGCAGTACTTC | CASVQGVYEQYF
15 | TRBD1 | TRBJ2-1 | - | TRBV5-5 | TGTGCCAGCAGCTTGGTACAGGGGCCTTACAATGAGCAGTTCTTC | CASSLVQGPYNEQFF
14 | TRBD1 | TRBJ1-5 | - | TRBV25-1 | TGTGCCAGCAGTGAAGAGGGGGCCGGTCAGCCCCAGCATTTT | CASSEEGAGQPQHF
15 | - | TRBJ1-4 | - | TRBV14 | TGTGCCAGCAGTCTTTACAGGGCGCCTAATGAAAAACTGTTTTTT | CASSLYRAPNEKLFF
15 | - | TRBJ1-5 | - | TRBV19 | TGTGCCAGTAGTCCTAGTTTGTATAGCAATCAGCCCCAGCATTTT | CASSPSLYSNQPQHF
13 | - | TRBJ2-7 | - | TRBV5-1 | TGCGCCAGCAGCTTGGACAGGGCCTACGAGCAGTACTTC | CASSLDRAYEQYF
13 | - | TRBJ1-2 | - | TRBV27 | TGTGCCAGCAGAAAACAGGGTACTGATGGCTACACCTTC | CASRKQGTDGYTF
15 | - | TRBJ2-2 | - | TRBV7-2 | TGTGCCAGCAGCCTCAGACTGGCGAACACCGGGGAGCTGTTTTTT | CASSLRLANTGELFF
13 | - | TRBJ1-1 | - | TRBV28 | TGTGCCAGCAGTTTTCCGGGGAACACTGAAGCTTTCTTT | CASSFPGNTEAFF
16 | - | TRBJ1-1 | - | TRBV5-6 | TGTGCCAGCAGCTTGGGACCCACTTGGAGGAACACTGAAGCTTTCTTT | CASSLGPTWRNTEAFF
13 | TRBD1 | TRBJ1-2 | - | TRBV2 | TGTGCCAGCAGGGAGGACAGGAACTATGGCTACACCTTC | CASREDRNYGYTF
13 | TRBD1 | TRBJ1-6 | - | TRBV7-2 | TGTGCCAGCTCGGGACAGCCGAATTCACCCCTCCACTTT | CASSGQPNSPLHF
15 | TRBD2 | TRBJ2-1 | - | TRBV2 | TGTGCCAGCAGTACGACTAGCGGGAGAGGCAATGAGCAGTTCTTC | CASSTTSGRGNEQFF
16 | TRBD2 | TRBJ2-7 | - | TRBV9 | TGTGCCAGCAGCACCCGGACGGGGGGGGGCCTCAACGAGCAGTACTTC | CASSTRTGGGLNEQYF
16 | TRBD1 | TRBJ1-1 | - | TRBV5-1 | TGCGCCAGCAGCCCTGGGGACAGGGGTTTTGACACTGAAGCTTTCTTT | CASSPGDRGFDTEAFF
14 | - | TRBJ2-5 | - | TRBV7-6 | TGTGCCAGCAGCCCGCTAGCGCTGCTGGAGACCCAGTACTTC | CASSPLALLETQYF
14 | - | TRBJ1-1 | - | TRBV27 | TGTGCCAGCAGTCCCCTACAGGGGAACACTGAAGCTTTCTTT | CASSPLQGNTEAFF
17 | TRBD2 | TRBJ2-5 | - | TRBV10-3 | TGTGCCATCAGTGGCACTAGCGGGGGCCAGTACCAAGAGACCCAGTACTTC | CAISGTSGGQYQETQYF
14 | TRBD1 | TRBJ2-7 | - | TRBV24-1 | TGTGCCACCAGTGATACCGGGACAGGGAGAAGGCAGTACTTC | CATSDTGTGRRQYF
16 | - | TRBJ1-2 | - | TRBV4-1 | TGCGCCAGCAGCCAAGAGGAAGGGAGCGCTAACTATGGCTACACCTTC | CASSQEEGSANYGYTF
13 | - | TRBJ1-1 | - | TRBV7-7 | TGTGCTAGCAGCGCCACAGGGAACACTGAAGCTTTCTTT | CASSATGNTEAFF
16 | TRBD1 | TRBJ2-5 | - | TRBV9 | TGTGCCAGCAGCGTAGCTCCCACAGGGGGGAGGGAGACCCAGTACTTC | CASSVAPTGGRETQYF
18 | TRBD1 | TRBJ2-5 | - | TRBV18 | TGTGCCAGCTCACCAGCGCTAATACCCGGGACAGGACAAGAGACCCAGTACTTC | CASSPALIPGTGQETQYF
14 | - | TRBJ1-4 | - | TRBV2 | TGTGCCAGCATAGGAGGAGAAGGGGGTGAAAAACTGTTTTTT | CASIGGEGGEKLFF
12 | - | TRBJ2-3 | - | TRBV10-3 | TGTGCCGCAGCAAGGGGTATTGATACGCAGTATTTT | CAAARGIDTQYF
13 | TRBD1 | TRBJ2-1 | - | TRBV7-9 | TGTGCCAGCAGCTCACAGGGGTGGAATGAGCAGTTCTTC | CASSSQGWNEQFF
13 | - | TRBJ1-4 | - | TRBV28 | TGTGCCAGCTCCTTGGGCAGGGGAGAAAAACTGTTTTTT | CASSLGRGEKLFF
16 | - | TRBJ1-5 | once | TRBV28 | TGTGCCAGCAGTTTCCCCGTGGGGGGGGGACATCAGCCCCAGCATTTT | CASSFPVGGGHQPQHF
18 | - | TRBJ2-2 | - | TRBV19 | TGTGCCAGTAGTGCCGATGTGTCGGGGTCTTTTGGGGCCGGGGAGCTGTTTTTT | CASSADVSGSFGAGELFF
13 | - | TRBJ2-5 | - | TRBV24-1 | TGTGCCACCAGTGACCCCAGGGTAGGGACCCAGTACTTC | CATSDPRVGTQYF
15 | - | TRBJ1-5 | once | TRBV6-1 | TGTGCCAGCAGTGAAAACGAGGGCAGCAATCAGCCCCAGCATTTT | CASSENEGSNQPQHF
14 | TRBD1 | TRBJ1-2 | - | TRBV29-1 | TGCAGCGTAACTCAGGGACAGGGTCACTATGGCTACACCTTC | CSVTQGQGHYGYTF
15 | TRBD1 | TRBJ2-7 | - | TRBV11-3 | TGTGCCAGCAGCTACGGGACAGGGGGCGCCTACGAGCAGTACTTC | CASSYGTGGAYEQYF
12 | TRBD1 | TRBJ1-2 | - | TRBV7-9 | TGTGCCAGCAGCTTTACAGGGGATGGCTACACCTTC | CASSFTGDGYTF